Each of the 10 T cell receptor beta chains below was sequenced from the same sample in a study of beta chain features in type 1 diabetes. Reverse transcription of all isolated RNA meant that expressed TCRB transcripts were sequenced. Clones were read by immunoSEQ multiplex PCR, and TCRdb kept only the in-frame ones, dropping some. The table has more than 150,000 clones, around 9.7% seen once. Antigen specificity for these receptors is unknown. Study-wide findings and caveats: Shortening of TCRB CDR3s, moderate but significant, appeared in all four CD4+ subsets of Type 1 diabetes patients.

The sequenced sample consisted of central memory CD4+ T cells from blood. The source is a woman in her 30s with type 1 diabetes.

This chain links TRBV7-2 with TRBJ2-5, with D possibly being TRBD1 (6 bases). Germline lookup yields CDR1 SGHTA and CDR2 FQGNSA. Trimming cost V 2 bases and J 5 bases, with 18 bases left between them. This CDR3 comprises 16 residues. The CDR3 DNA sequence: TGTGCCAGCAGCTTAAGGTCGACTGGGGGCTGGGAGACCCAGTACTTC. Its translation: CASSLRSTGGWETQYF. The full variable domain, with the rest looked up from reference TRBV7-2 and TRBJ2-5, is GAGVSQSPSNKVTEKGKDVELRCDPISGHTALYWYRQSLGQGLEFLIYFQGNSAPDKSGLPSDRFSAERTGGSVSTLTIQRTQQEDSAVYLCASSLRSTGGWETQYFGPGTRLLVL.

The V and J genes are TRBV29-1 and TRBJ1-2; D perhaps matches TRBD1 (5 bases). The CDR3 runs to 11 residues. Trimming removed 7 bases at V and 8 bases at J, with 14 bases between. Germline values: CDR1 SQVTM, CDR2 ANQGSEA. The CDR3 sequence: CSAYGQGGYTF. The CDR3 bases are TGCAGCGCTTATGGACAAGGGGGCTACACCTTC.

The chain employs TRBV30 and TRBJ1-1, with TRBD1 identical over 8 bases. The CDR3 covers 13 residues. Germline CDR1 is GTSNPN and CDR2 is SVGIG (reference sequence). Trimming cost V 5 bases and J 0 bases; bases outside gene matches: 2. The CDR3 coding sequence is TGTGCCTGGTGGACAGGGATGAACACTGAAGCTTTCTTT. Protein sequence: CAWWTGMNTEAFF.

This clone has more than one count but fewer than ten. The chain is built from TRBV2 and TRBJ1-1; D gene unclear. This CDR3 region has 14 residues. Germline CDR1 and CDR2: SNHLY and FYNNEI. V was pared by 6 bases and J by 3 bases, with 14 bases between. The CDR3 sequence is CASSVLSVDTEAFF. The CDR3 coding sequence is TGTGCCAGCAGCGTACTCTCGGTTGACACTGAAGCTTTCTTT.

The rearrangement uses TRBV7-9 and TRBJ2-1; no clear D. The CDR3 sequence is 12 residues long. Trimming took off 5 bases at V and 4 bases at J, with 6 bases between the two ends. Germline loops: CDR1 SEHNR, CDR2 FQNEAQ (reference sequence). The DNA of the CDR3 is TGTGCCAGCAGCCGAGAGTACAATGAGCAGTTCTTC. Its protein product is CASSREYNEQFF.

Turning to this clone: The sample carries other DNA sequences with the same CDR3. J is TRBJ2-1 and V is TRBV9, with D possibly matching TRBD2 (6 bases). Trimming shortened V by 3 bases and J by 4 bases, and 14 bases separated the two germline ends. Per the germline V gene, CDR1 is SGDLS and CDR2 is YYNGEE. This CDR3 spans 15 amino acids. Here the CDR3 DNA reads TGTGCCAGCAGCGGACGGGACTTGTCTTACAATGAGCAGTTCTTC. It is translated as CASSGRDLSYNEQFF.

This clone was counted a few times. The V and J genes are TRBV30 and TRBJ2-1; 15 bases match TRBD2. Germline-derived CDR1 and CDR2 are GTSNPN and SVGIG (reference sequence). V lost 5 bases and J lost 9; bases outside the gene matches: 5. CDR3 size: 14 residues. This CDR3 reads CAWDGTSGRSEQFF. The CDR3 nucleotides read TGTGCCTGGGACGGGACTAGCGGGAGGAGTGAGCAGTTCTTC.

The CDR3 bases are TGCGCCAGCAGCCCCCGGCCCGGGACAGGGGATGGGGCTGGGGCCAACGTCCTGACTTTC. This translates into CASSPRPGTGDGAGANVLTF. The rearrangement joins TRBV4-1 to TRBJ2-6; 10 bases are a match to TRBD1. Germline assignment: CDR1 MGHRA and CDR2 YSYEKL. V lost 4 bases, J lost 2 bases, and 14 bases stayed unmatched. CDR3 size: 20 residues.

V usage is TRBV15 and J usage is TRBJ2-1; TRBD2 matches at 11 bases. This CDR3 is built from 21 residues. Germline V gene data show CDR1 as LNHNV and CDR2 as YYDKDF (reference sequence). Trimming cost V 0 bases and J 1 base; bases outside gene matches: 14. As DNA, the CDR3 is TGTGCCACCAGCAGAGATATACAACTAGCGGGAGAAGGAACGTCCTACAATGAGCAGTTCTTC. This codes for CATSRDIQLAGEGTSYNEQFF.

This clone has more than one count but fewer than ten. This chain links TRBV5-1 with TRBJ2-1; 14 bases line up with TRBD2. Germline V gene lookup returns CDR1 SGHRS and CDR2 YFSETQ. The CDR3 contains 17 residues. V gave up 0 bases and J gave up 9 bases; unmatched junction bases: 8. The CDR3 nucleotides read TGCGCCAGCAGCTTGGACCCCGGGACTAGCGGGAGTAGTGAGCAGTTCTTC. This codes for CASSLDPGTSGSSEQFF.